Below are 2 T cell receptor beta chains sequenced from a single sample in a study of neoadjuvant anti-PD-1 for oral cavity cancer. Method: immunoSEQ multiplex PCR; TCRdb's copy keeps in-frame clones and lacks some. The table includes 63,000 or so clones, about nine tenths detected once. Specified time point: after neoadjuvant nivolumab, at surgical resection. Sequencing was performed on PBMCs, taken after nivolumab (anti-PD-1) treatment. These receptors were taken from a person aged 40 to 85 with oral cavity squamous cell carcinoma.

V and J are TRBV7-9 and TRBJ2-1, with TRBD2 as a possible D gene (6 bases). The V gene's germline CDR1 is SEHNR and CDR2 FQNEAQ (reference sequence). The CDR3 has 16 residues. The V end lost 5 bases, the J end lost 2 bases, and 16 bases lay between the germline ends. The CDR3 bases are TGTGCCAGCAGCCACCCATTCGGGACTGCCTACAATGAGCAGTTCTTC. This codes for CASSHPFGTAYNEQFF.

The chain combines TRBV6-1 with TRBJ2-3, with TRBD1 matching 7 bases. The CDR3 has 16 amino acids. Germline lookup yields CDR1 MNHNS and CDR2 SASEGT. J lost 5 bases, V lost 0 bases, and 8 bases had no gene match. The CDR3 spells CASSEARTGVRDTQYF. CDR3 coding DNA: TGTGCCAGCAGTGAAGCGCGGACAGGCGTCAGAGATACGCAGTATTTT.